This TCR beta chain is drawn from a study of T cells in Graves' hyperthyroidism and ophthalmopathy. General study results and limits: Ophthalmopathy got predicted by the model a median 6.5 months before its onset. A model of 13 V-J pairs discriminated ophthalmopathy from stable hyperthyroidism.

The V and J ends lost 10 bases and 5 bases, in that order; junction bases with no gene match: 10. This CDR3 has 15 amino acids. CDR1 and CDR2 (germline): KGHDR, SFDVKD. Comments on this clonotype: The antigen is unknown.

Ophthalmopathy patients had moderate-to-severe active disease, CAS ≥3, NOSPECS ≥4, and disease duration under 3 months. Diagnoses rested on clinical symptoms, serum thyroxine and TRAb, thyroid ultrasound and orbital computed tomography. TCR beta CDR3 sequences were amplified from RNA transcripts. When the TCR CDR3 underwent first-round RT-PCR, the HTBI primer set was used. TCRdb re-derived calls from the multiplex PCR reads in MiXCR, one entry per CDR3 protein. The sample yields a few hundred thousand distinct CDR3 sequences, about 16% seen once. The chain uses TRBV24-1 and TRBJ2-1, with 10 positions matching TRBD1. The sample comprised blood. The sequence derives from a middle-aged woman with Graves' ophthalmopathy. In DNA form, the CDR3 reads TGTGCCACGGATCCCGGGACAGGGGTGAACAATGAGCAGTTCTTC. It encodes CATDPGTGVNNEQFF.